This T cell receptor beta chain was captured by sequencing in a study of T cell repertoires in cytomegalovirus infection. At the level of the study: CMV infection and matching HLA type were both indicated by public TCR beta signatures.

Whole-study results and caveats: Across the ex vivo response, the dominant clonotypes were HLA-C-restricted CMV-specific TCR beta clonotypes.

Turning to this clonotype: No antigen is known for it.

TCRdb re-derived calls from the reads in MiXCR, one entry per CDR3 protein. The table records about 570,000 distinct CDR3 sequences, almost 40% of them present only once. The sequencing used cultured PBMCs, collected from culture after CMV antigen stimulation. This clonotype was sampled from a human donor in good health (CMV status not recorded). Some clones in this sample may be carry-over from other donors' samples.

The CDR3 region has the DNA TGCGCCAGCAGCTCCGGGACTAGGGGCACAGATACGCAGTATTTT. This encodes CASSSGTRGTDTQYF. The chain uses TRBV5-1 and TRBJ2-3, with 8 bases matching TRBD2. V gave up 3 bases and J gave up 1 base; unmatched junction bases: 4. The CDR3 is made up of 15 amino acids. The germline V gene has CDR1 SGHRS and CDR2 YFSETQ.